This T cell receptor beta chain was found in a study of neurological immune-mediated disorders. TCRdb itself ran the 5' RACE reads through MiXCR, one entry per CDR3 protein. The sample lists approximately 80,000 distinct CDR3 sequences, 5.8% occurring once. Time point meaning: longitudinal time-point 2. This clonotype was observed many times. The antigen remains unidentified. Study-wide findings and caveats: One related-CDR3 cluster, identified by phylogenetic grouping, held the repertoires of 18 of 34 multiple sclerosis patients and was a possible signature.

Germline V CDR1 and CDR2: DFQATT, SNEGSKA (reference sequence). This CDR3 contains 13 residues. Between the trimmed V and J ends, which lost 6 bases and 5 bases, there was a span of 16 bases. This chain links TRBV20-1 with TRBJ1-2; perhaps TRBD1 as D (5 bases). This clonotype was sampled from a woman aged 55-69 years with multiple sclerosis. The sequencing sample was made of PBMCs. The CDR3 region has the DNA TGCAGTGCGAGGGGAGGCAGGGCTTATGGCTACACCTTC. Amino acids: CSARGGRAYGYTF.